One TCR beta chain is described in this entry. No cognate antigen has been identified for it. No much larger clonotype is one base removed from it; base qualities were not supplied. The immunoSEQ Assay was used to sequence TCRbeta CDR3 regions. After extraction, genomic DNA underwent amplification by bias-controlled multiplex PCR, followed by high-throughput sequencing. The published analysis was carried out like this. To quantify the absolute abundance of every unique TCRbeta CDR3 region, sequences were collapsed and filtered. T cell fraction was estimated by normalization of TCRbeta template counts to usable DNA, with usable DNA being measured through amplification of reference genes present in all nucleated cells. Repertoire TCRs were annotated as SARS-CoV-2-specific by exact matching of V gene, CDR3 amino acid sequence and J gene to a known reactive TCR set. The reference SARS-CoV-2 TCR set was obtained from MIRA and was filtered for enrichment in COVID-19-positive ImmuneCODE repertoires, whereby public or cross-reactive TCRs were removed. Using the MIRA antigens, annotated TCRs were further analysed by specific ORF or by position within an ORF. Breadth was defined as annotated unique rearrangements over total unique productive rearrangements; depth was the summed frequency of those rearrangements. Group comparisons of TCR breadth used two-sided Wilcoxon rank-sum tests. In its TCRdb copy, this immuneACCESS table keeps in-frame sequences only and misses some clones. Where compared with another copy, unresolved V genes explain less than half of these, and the others have no known cause. D and trimming were read from the DNA, whereas the V and J calls and clone size are those reported in that table. Here the sample has about 400,000 clones; 75% to 90% occur a single time. The ten largest clones represent 3% to 4.5% of the sample.

The treatment or condition label for this specimen denotes: some 20 received Ad26.COV2.S at low or high dose, single or two shots; about 5 received placebo; per-sample allocation not given. For vaccine and placebo recipients, the sequenced repertoires came from samples collected on day 63 after the first injection. Between 29 July and 7 August 2020, Cohort 1b enrolled about 27 adults aged 18-55 years at one site in Boston, USA. As a vaccine, Ad26.COV2.S was a replication-incompetent adenovirus type 26 vector that expressed a prefusion-stabilized SARS-CoV-2 spike protein derived from the original Wuhan strain. Trimming takes 2 bases off V and 3 bases off J; junction bases not matched to a gene: 7. CDR1 and CDR2, per the germline V gene, are LGHNA and YSLEER. Taken from cysteine to phenylalanine, the CDR3 has 15 residues. Of the read, only the CDR3 DNA is kept; its 45 bases are in frame from base 1.

The sample originates from a study of Ad26.COV2.S vaccination and SARS-CoV-2 variants (dated by TCRdb to about 2021). Turning to the overall study: Donors in the vaccine arm were drawn from COV1001, a multicentre, randomized, double-blind, placebo-controlled phase I-IIa trial testing Ad26.COV2.S in healthy adults. Ad26.COV2.S was administered intramuscularly at 5 x 10^10 or 1 x 10^11 viral particles, either as a single shot or as two shots given 56 days apart. TCRbeta repertoire sequencing served as the tool for gauging how specific and how broad the SARS-CoV-2-reactive T cell receptors were following Ad26.COV2.S vaccination. A total of around 32 samples were included in the TCR-sequenced set, comprising around 19 Ad26.COV2.S vaccine recipients, 5 placebo recipients and 8 SARS-CoV-2 convalescent individuals. Trial participants were randomized into five groups of five: low-dose or high-dose Ad26.COV2.S given once or twice, or placebo on both occasions. Investigators did not know the trial group allocation while performing experiments and assessing outcomes. Overall study outcomes, separate from this receptor: Substantial breadth of spike-specific CD8+ and CD4+ T cell responses was reported after vaccination. Ad26.COV2.S recipients had higher spike-specific TCR breadth than placebo recipients (P = 0.0014). According to the authors, total T cell responses may have been underestimated by the TCR breadth and depth analyses. The study was not powered for comparison of responses between vaccine doses or regimens. Vaccine and placebo recipients had similar non-spike TCR breadth, a finding consistent with the vaccine containing only spike.

The chain is assembled from TRBV4-3 and TRBJ2-7, with 7 middle bases fitting TRBD2. This receptor was taken from a person between 18 and 60 years old who received the Ad26.COV2.S COVID-19 vaccine or a placebo. Here the sequenced sample was peripheral blood, taken in a trial of Ad26.COV2.S vaccine versus placebo. CDR3 loop: CASSQQSGVGYEQYF. The DNA is as follows: TGCGCCAGCAGCCAACAGAGCGGGGTTGGCTACGAGCAGTACTTC.